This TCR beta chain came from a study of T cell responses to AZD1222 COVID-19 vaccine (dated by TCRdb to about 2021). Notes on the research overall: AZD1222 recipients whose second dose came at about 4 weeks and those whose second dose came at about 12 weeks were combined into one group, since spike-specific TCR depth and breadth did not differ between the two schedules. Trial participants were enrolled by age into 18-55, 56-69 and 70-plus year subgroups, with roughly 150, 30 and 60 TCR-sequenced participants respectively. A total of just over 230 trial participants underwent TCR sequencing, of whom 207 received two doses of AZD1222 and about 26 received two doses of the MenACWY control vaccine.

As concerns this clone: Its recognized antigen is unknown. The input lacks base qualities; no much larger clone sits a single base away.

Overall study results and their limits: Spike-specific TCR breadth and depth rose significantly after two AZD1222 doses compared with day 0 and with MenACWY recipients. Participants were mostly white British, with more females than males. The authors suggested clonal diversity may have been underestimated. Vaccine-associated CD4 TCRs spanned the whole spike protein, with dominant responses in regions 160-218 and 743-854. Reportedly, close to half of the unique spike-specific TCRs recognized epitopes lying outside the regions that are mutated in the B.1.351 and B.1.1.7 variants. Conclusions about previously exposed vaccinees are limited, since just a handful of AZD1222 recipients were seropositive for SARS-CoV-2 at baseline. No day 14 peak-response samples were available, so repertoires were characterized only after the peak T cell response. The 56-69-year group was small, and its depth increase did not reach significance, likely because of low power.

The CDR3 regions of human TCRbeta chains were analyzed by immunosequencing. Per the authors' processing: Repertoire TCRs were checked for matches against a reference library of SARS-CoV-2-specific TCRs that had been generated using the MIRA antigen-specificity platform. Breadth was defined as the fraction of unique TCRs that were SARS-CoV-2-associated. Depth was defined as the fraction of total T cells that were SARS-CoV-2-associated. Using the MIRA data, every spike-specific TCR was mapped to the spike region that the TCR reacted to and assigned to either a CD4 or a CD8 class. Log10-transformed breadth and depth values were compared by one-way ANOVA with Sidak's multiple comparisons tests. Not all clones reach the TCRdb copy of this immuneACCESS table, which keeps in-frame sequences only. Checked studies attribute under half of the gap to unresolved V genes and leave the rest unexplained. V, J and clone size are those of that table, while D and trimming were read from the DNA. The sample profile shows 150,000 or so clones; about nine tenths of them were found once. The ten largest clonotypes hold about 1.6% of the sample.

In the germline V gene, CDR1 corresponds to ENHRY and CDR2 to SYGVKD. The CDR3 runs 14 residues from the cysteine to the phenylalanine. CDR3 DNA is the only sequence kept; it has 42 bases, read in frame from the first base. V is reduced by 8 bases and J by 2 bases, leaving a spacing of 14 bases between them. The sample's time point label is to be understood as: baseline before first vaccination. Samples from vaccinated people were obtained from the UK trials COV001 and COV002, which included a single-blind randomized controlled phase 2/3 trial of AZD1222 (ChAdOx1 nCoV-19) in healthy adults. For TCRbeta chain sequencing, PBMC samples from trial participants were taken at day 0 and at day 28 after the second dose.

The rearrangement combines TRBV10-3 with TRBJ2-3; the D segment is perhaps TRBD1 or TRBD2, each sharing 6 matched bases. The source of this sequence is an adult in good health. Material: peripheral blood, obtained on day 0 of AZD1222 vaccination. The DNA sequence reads TGTGCCATCGGGTCCGGGGGCGACACAGATACGCAGTATTTT. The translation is CAIGSGGDTDTQYF.